These T cell receptor beta chains were read from a single sample in a study of T cell changes during pregnancy in multiple sclerosis. Profiled with immunoSEQ multiplex PCR; TCRdb holds only in-frame clones, not every one. The sample lists 35,000 or so clones; around 89% were seen once. Source: CD8+ T cells from peripheral blood mononuclear cells, taken in the third trimester of pregnancy. The receptor source for this set is a female donor with multiple sclerosis, enrolled in a pregnancy study. CDR3s include the opening cysteine and the closing phenylalanine or tryptophan. D genes are given only for firm matches. The size of a clone is reported for some rows only, either as once, few or many, or as a class for expanded clones.

J,D,V,size,DNA,CDR3
TRBJ1-1,TRBD1,TRBV6-1,.,TGTGCCAGCAGTGTTGGACAGGGTGCAGCTTTCTTT,CASSVGQGAAFF
TRBJ1-1,.,TRBV7-6,.,TGTGCCAGCGTAGGGGTGAACACTGAAGCTTTCTTT,CASVGVNTEAFF
TRBJ1-2,TRBD1,TRBV10-3,.,TGTGCCATCAGTGAGTCCGACAGGGGGAGAAGTGATGGCTACACCTTC,CAISESDRGRSDGYTF
TRBJ2-1,TRBD2,TRBV10-2,.,TGCGCCAGCAATCTAGCGGGCCACAATGAGCAGTTCTTC,CASNLAGHNEQFF
TRBJ2-3,TRBD2,TRBV5-6,.,TGTGCCAGCAGCTTGCAACTAGCGGGAGTAATAGATACGCAGTATTTT,CASSLQLAGVIDTQYF
TRBJ2-2,.,TRBV7-9,.,TGTGCCAGCACACCGACAGGGAGGACCGGGGAGCTGTTTTTT,CASTPTGRTGELFF
TRBJ2-1,.,TRBV29-1,.,TGCAGCGTTGAGCGCAGGGGATACGACAATGAGCAGTTCTTC,CSVERRGYDNEQFF
TRBJ2-1,TRBD2,TRBV4-1,.,TGCGCCAGCAGCCAGGGGCGGGAGGTCAGTGTAGGGGAGCAGTTCTTC,CASSQGREVSVGEQFF
TRBJ2-7,TRBD1,TRBV5-1,.,TGCGCCAGCAGGGCGGCCGGGACAGACTCCTACGAGCAGTACTTC,CASRAAGTDSYEQYF
TRBJ1-1,.,TRBV6-5,once,TGTGCCAGCAGTCGGGCGTGGGGGGGGAGCACTGAAGCTTTCTTT,CASSRAWGGSTEAFF
TRBJ2-7,TRBD2,TRBV11-2,.,TGTGCCAGCAGCCCGGGACTAGCGGGGGGCCTTAACTCCTACGAGCAGTACTTC,CASSPGLAGGLNSYEQYF
TRBJ1-2,.,TRBV19,.,TGTGCCAGTAGTATAGCAGGGACTAACTATGGCTACACCTTC,CASSIAGTNYGYTF
TRBJ2-5,TRBD1,TRBV2,.,TGTGCCAGCAGTGAATGGGCAGGGGGCATGGAGACCCAGTACTTC,CASSEWAGGMETQYF
TRBJ1-1,.,TRBV7-3,.,TGTGCCAGCAGCTTAACTACAGGGACTGAAGCTTTCTTT,CASSLTTGTEAFF
TRBJ1-5,.,TRBV2,.,TGTGCCAGCAGTGTGATATTTAGGTTCGGCAGGTACGATCAGCCCCAGCATTTT,CASSVIFRFGRYDQPQHF
TRBJ1-2,TRBD1,TRBV2,.,TGTGCCAGCAGGGGACAGGAAGCTAACTATGGCTACACCTTC,CASRGQEANYGYTF
TRBJ1-2,.,TRBV7-2,.,TGTGCCAGCAGCCTGGATTTAGCCGGAAATAACTATGGCTACACCTTC,CASSLDLAGNNYGYTF
TRBJ2-4,.,TRBV6-1,once,TGTGCCAGCAGTGAACCCCCGGGGGGACATATAAACATTCAGTACTTC,CASSEPPGGHINIQYF
TRBJ2-7,TRBD2,TRBV9,.,TGTGCCAGCAGCCCTGGGACTATCGAGCAGTACTTC,CASSPGTIEQYF
TRBJ2-7,TRBD1,TRBV27,.,TGTGCCAGCAGTCCCAAAGGTAGGGGGCACTACGAGCAGTACTTC,CASSPKGRGHYEQYF
TRBJ2-5,TRBD1,TRBV27,once,TGTGCCAGCAGTTCACGACAGGGTGGAGAGACCCAGTACTTC,CASSSRQGGETQYF
TRBJ2-2,TRBD2,TRBV29-1,.,TGCAGCGTTGAAATGGTAGCGGGAGGAATCGGGGAGCTGTTTTTT,CSVEMVAGGIGELFF
TRBJ2-1,.,TRBV9,.,TGTGCCAGCAGCGTAGGGAGGGACGGCAATGAGCAGTTCTTC,CASSVGRDGNEQFF
TRBJ2-7,TRBD2,TRBV7-9,.,TGTGCCAGCAGCTTGGCTAGCGGGACCAAGGTCGAGCAGTACTTC,CASSLASGTKVEQYF
TRBJ2-7,.,TRBV25-1,once,TGTGCCAGCAGTGTCAGTGTTCTGTACGAGCAGTACTTC,CASSVSVLYEQYF
TRBJ2-1,TRBD2,TRBV27,.,TGTGCCAGCAGTTGGGTAGCGGGTAGGGGCAATGAGCAGTTCTTC,CASSWVAGRGNEQFF
TRBJ2-3,TRBD2,TRBV9,.,TGTGCCAGCAGCGTTCGGACTAGCGGCACAGATACGCAGTATTTT,CASSVRTSGTDTQYF
TRBJ2-3,.,TRBV9,.,TGTGCCAGCAGCGTAGCTGGGGGCGCAGATACGCAGTATTTT,CASSVAGGADTQYF
TRBJ1-1,.,TRBV5-4,.,TGTGCCAGCAGCGTCAGGGGATCCACTGAAGCTTTCTTT,CASSVRGSTEAFF
TRBJ2-1,.,TRBV27,.,TGTGCCAGCAGTTTTGGCCTCTACAATGAGCAGTTCTTC,CASSFGLYNEQFF
TRBJ2-5,TRBD1,TRBV7-6,once,TGTGCCAGCAGCCTTACAGGGGTTCGGGAGACCCAGTACTTC,CASSLTGVRETQYF
TRBJ2-5,.,TRBV25-1,.,TGTGCCAGCAGTGAGGGGGCAGCAGGAGAGACCCAGTACTTC,CASSEGAAGETQYF
TRBJ1-1,TRBD1,TRBV15,.,TGTGCCACCAGCCGCAAACGGACAGGGATTAACACTGAAGCTTTCTTT,CATSRKRTGINTEAFF
TRBJ2-7,.,TRBV7-2,few,TGTGCCAGCAGCTTATCTTTCGAGCAGTACTTC,CASSLSFEQYF
TRBJ2-7,.,TRBV7-9,.,TGTGCCAGCAGATCTGGGCTCGAGCAGTACTTC,CASRSGLEQYF
TRBJ2-7,TRBD2,TRBV27,.,TGTGCCAGCAGACTAGCGGGAGTGTTCTACGAGCAGTACTTC,CASRLAGVFYEQYF
TRBJ1-5,TRBD1,TRBV5-1,.,TGCGCCAGCAGTGAGGGGGCATTAAATCAGCCCCAGCATTTT,CASSEGALNQPQHF
TRBJ1-1,.,TRBV19,few,TGTGCCAGTAGTATAGCAGGGTTGACTGAAGCTTTCTTT,CASSIAGLTEAFF
TRBJ2-3,.,TRBV4-1,once,TGCGCCAGCAGCCAAGTCCCGGTCACAGATACGCAGTATTTT,CASSQVPVTDTQYF
TRBJ2-1,.,TRBV6-4,.,TGTGCCAGCAGCCCCGTTGGAGGCTATGAGCAGTTCTTC,CASSPVGGYEQFF
TRBJ1-3,.,TRBV6-6,once,TGTGCCAGTCACGTTCCGGAGGGAGACACCATATATTTT,CASHVPEGDTIYF
TRBJ2-5,TRBD1,TRBV19,.,TGTGCCAGTAGTCCCTCCCCAAGGCGGGACAGGGGAGAGACCCAGTACTTC,CASSPSPRRDRGETQYF
TRBJ2-2,TRBD2,TRBV9,once,TGTGCCAGCAGCACCCCGGGACTAGCAAACACCGGGGAGCTGTTTTTT,CASSTPGLANTGELFF
TRBJ2-5,.,TRBV7-3,.,TGTGCCAGCAGCTCAGAAGGGGGAGAGGGGGAGACCCAGTACTTC,CASSSEGGEGETQYF
TRBJ2-5,.,TRBV7-2,.,TGTGCCAGCAGCCCCTACAGGGTTCCAACGCCTAAAGAGACCCAGTACTTC,CASSPYRVPTPKETQYF
TRBJ1-1,TRBD1,TRBV5-5,.,TGTGCCAGCAGCTTGGACAGGGGATCCGCTGAAGCTTTCTTT,CASSLDRGSAEAFF
TRBJ2-5,.,TRBV7-3,.,TGTGCCAGCTCGCTGGGGCGGGAGACCCAGTACTTC,CASSLGRETQYF
TRBJ2-2,.,TRBV30,.,TGTGCCTGGAGTTGGTCGGGCACCGGGGAGCTGTTTTTT,CAWSWSGTGELFF
TRBJ2-5,.,TRBV7-7,.,TGTGCCAGCAGCTCAGAAAGAGATAGCGGACAAGAGACCCAGTACTTC,CASSSERDSGQETQYF
TRBJ1-1,TRBD1,TRBV5-1,once,TGCGCCAGCAGCGTCACAGGGGGGGCTGAAGCTTTCTTT,CASSVTGGAEAFF
TRBJ1-2,.,TRBV7-9,once,TGTGCCAGCAGCTTAGGGTCGGGGGAGACGAACTATGGCTACACCTTC,CASSLGSGETNYGYTF
TRBJ2-1,TRBD2,TRBV6-5,.,TGTGCCAGCAGTTACTGGGGACTAGCGGCCAATGAGCAGTTCTTC,CASSYWGLAANEQFF
TRBJ2-5,TRBD1,TRBV5-5,.,TGTGCCAGCGTCTCGACAGGGGCGCGGGAGACCCAGTACTTC,CASVSTGARETQYF